This passage covers 23 T cell receptor beta chains from one sample sequenced in a study of cytomegalovirus exposure and HLA in healthy donors. PCR primers comprised 60 Vbeta and 13 Jbeta primers. The assay was immunoSEQ multiplex PCR, and TCRdb's table has in-frame clones only and misses some. This table has more than 100,000 clones, 65% to 80% appearing once. Material: PBMCs. The receptors shown here come from a human donor in good health.

A note on this clone: A read error may account for a junction end that differs from germline. The chain recombines TRBV18 with TRBJ2-7, with 9 positions matching TRBD1. Per germline, CDR1 KGHSH and CDR2 LQKENI. The CDR3 totals 16 residues. CDR3 sequence reads: CASSVTGTGISYERYF. The CDR3 DNA sequence: TGTGCCAGCTCAGTGACCGGGACAGGGATCTCCTACGAGCGGTACTTC.

In its sample, this clone was seen a few times. The rearrangement uses TRBV5-4 and TRBJ2-5; a weak D match, TRBD2 (5 bases). Germline V gives CDR1 SGHNT, CDR2 YYREEE (reference sequence). Trimming took 0 bases from V and 5 from J, leaving 8 bases between them. This CDR3 has 13 residues. This CDR3 reads CASSLGLLETQYF. CDR3 DNA: TGTGCCAGCAGCTTGGGACTACTGGAGACCCAGTACTTC.

This clone was seen a handful of times. V usage is TRBV6-5 and J usage is TRBJ2-5, with 10 bases lining up with TRBD1. The CDR3 contains 16 residues. With 4 bases clipped from V and 3 bases from J, the junction kept 8 bases outside the gene matches. Germline V CDR1 and CDR2: MNHEY, SVGAGI. This chain's CDR3 is CASSSVRQGAKETQYF. CDR3 DNA: TGTGCCAGCAGTTCCGTAAGACAGGGGGCAAAAGAGACCCAGTACTTC.

This rearrangement joins TRBV4-1 to TRBJ2-3; weak D call: TRBD2 (6 bases). With 0 bases removed from V and 8 bases from J, the gap between germline ends came to 27 bases. Germline V gives CDR1 MGHRA, CDR2 YSYEKL. The CDR3 contains 19 residues. The CDR3 loop is CASSQDLGTGEVSESTQYF. The CDR3 DNA sequence: TGCGCCAGCAGCCAAGATCTTGGGACGGGAGAAGTAAGTGAGAGTACGCAGTATTTT.

This clone has only a few counts. The chain employs TRBV9 and TRBJ1-1, with D possibly matching TRBD1 (6 bases). V lost 3 bases and J 3 bases, leaving 15 bases between the germline ends. The V gene's germline CDR1 is SGDLS and CDR2 YYNGEE. CDR3 size: 15 residues. CDR3 in amino acids: CASSAPRGSDTEAFF. CDR3 sequence (DNA): TGTGCCAGCAGCGCCCCAAGGGGGTCCGACACTGAAGCTTTCTTT.

The V and J genes are TRBV7-7 and TRBJ2-2; 8 nucleotides agree with TRBD1. The CDR3 runs to 15 residues. V lost 2 bases to trimming and J lost 2 bases; unmatched junction nucleotides: 1. Germline lookup yields CDR1 SSHAT and CDR2 FNYEAQ (reference sequence). The CDR3, as DNA: TGTGCCAGCAGCTTACAGGGGGCTAACACCGGGGAGCTGTTTTTT. Protein sequence: CASSLQGANTGELFF. Full variable domain (missing parts from reference TRBV7-7 and TRBJ2-2): GAGVSQSPRYKVTKRGQDVTLRCDPISSHATLYWYQQALGQGPEFLTYFNYEAQPDKSGLPSDRFSAERPEGSISTLTIQRTEQRDSAMYRCASSLQGANTGELFFGEGSRLTVL.

CDR3 nucleotides: TGTGCCGCTCGACGGGCAGGGGTGGGCGCCCAGTACTTC. Translated: CAARRAGVGAQYF. This rearrangement joins TRBV30 to TRBJ2-5; perhaps TRBD1 as D (6 bases). The germline V gene has CDR1 GTSNPN and CDR2 SVGIG (reference sequence). This CDR3 has 13 residues. Trimming took 8 bases from V and 9 from J, leaving 22 bases between them.

The CDR3 protein is CASSYPRGDRRQYF. The CDR3, as DNA: TGTGCCAGCAGTTACCCCAGGGGGGACCGGAGGCAGTACTTC. V is TRBV28 and J is TRBJ2-7, with a possible D match to TRBD1 (7 bases). This CDR3 region has 14 residues. V gave up 4 bases and J gave up 9 bases, with 19 bases separating them. Germline V lookup: CDR1 MDHEN, CDR2 SYDVKM. Full variable domain (remainder filled in from reference TRBV28 and TRBJ2-7): DVKVTQSSRYLVKRTGEKVFLECVQDMDHENMFWYRQDPGLGLRLIYFSYDVKMKEKGDIPEGYSVSREKKERFSLILESASTNQTSMYLCASSYPRGDRRQYFGPGTRLTVT.

The chain carries TRBV6-5 and TRBJ1-5, with D possibly TRBD1 on 5 matching bases. The CDR3 runs to 15 residues. The germline V gene has CDR1 MNHEY and CDR2 SVGAGI. V was shortened by 0 bases and J by 4 bases, with 10 bases between the two germline ends. The CDR3 here is CASSYSGRDNQPQHF. CDR3 in DNA: TGTGCCAGCAGTTACTCTGGCAGGGATAATCAGCCCCAGCATTTT.

This chain joins TRBV27 and TRBJ2-1; 11 bases are shared with TRBD2. V lost 3 bases to trimming and J lost 3 bases; unmatched junction nucleotides: 1. CDR1 and CDR2 (germline): MNHEY, SMNVEV (reference sequence). The CDR3 covers 15 residues. CDR3 in amino acids: CASSLTSGNYNEQFF. The CDR3 DNA is TGTGCCAGCAGTTTGACTAGCGGGAACTACAATGAGCAGTTCTTC.

The rearrangement links TRBV29-1 to TRBJ1-3; 8 bases line up with TRBD1. The CDR3 has 14 residues. CDR1 SQVTM and CDR2 ANQGSEA come from the germline V gene. V trimming: 4 bases; J trimming: 6 bases; junction bases outside the gene matches: 8. CDR3 nucleotide sequence: TGCAGCGTTGTACAGGGGGGCAGCCCAAACACCATATATTTT. Protein product: CSVVQGGSPNTIYF.

The CDR3 region is CAIGMGLAGEGYEQYF. The CDR3 region has the DNA TGTGCCATCGGAATGGGACTAGCGGGAGAGGGGTACGAGCAGTACTTC. The rearrangement links TRBV10-3 to TRBJ2-7; TRBD2 matches at 14 bases. This CDR3 contains 16 residues. CDR1 is ENHRY, CDR2 SYGVKD, per germline. V was pared by 8 bases and J by 4 bases, with 10 bases of the junction left unmatched.

This chain links TRBV7-6 with TRBJ2-7, with TRBD1 as a possible D gene (5 bases). CDR1 and CDR2 from the germline V gene are SGHVS and FNYEAQ. V was shortened by 0 bases and J by 2 bases, with 14 bases between the two germline ends. CDR3 length: 16 amino acids. CDR3 loop: CASSLALGRAAYEQYF. The CDR3 coding sequence is TGTGCCAGCAGCTTAGCGCTAGGCAGGGCGGCCTACGAGCAGTACTTC.

The J gene is TRBJ2-5, the V gene TRBV6-6; 7 positions agree with TRBD2. The CDR3 covers 15 residues. J was trimmed by 5 bases and V by 5 bases; bases with no gene match: 11. Germline CDR1 and CDR2: MNHNY and SVGAGI (reference sequence). In DNA form, the CDR3 reads TGTGCCAGCAGTGATTTATGGGGGGGGTCGGAGACCCAGTACTTC. This sequence encodes CASSDLWGGSETQYF.

V and J are TRBV28 and TRBJ2-7; D is perhaps TRBD1 (6 bases). The CDR3 runs 15 residues. The ends were cut back, 5 bases at V and 2 bases at J, with 16 bases in the middle. Germline CDR1 MDHEN, CDR2 SYDVKM. In DNA form, the CDR3 reads TGTGCCAGCAGTCCCCCCGGGACACTGACCTACGAGCAGTACTTC. Translating it yields CASSPPGTLTYEQYF.

As concerns this clone: Distinct nucleotide sequences in the sample also encode this CDR3. CDR3 region: CASSSPPVPTGELFF. The CDR3 bases are TGTGCCAGCAGTTCACCCCCAGTACCCACCGGGGAGCTGTTTTTT. This chain joins TRBV27 and TRBJ2-2; D unresolved. Trimming left V 4 bases short and J 4 bases short, with 13 bases between. Germline V gives CDR1 MNHEY, CDR2 SMNVEV (reference sequence). CDR3 length equals 15 residues.

This chain links TRBV2 with TRBJ2-3; 12 nucleotides agree with TRBD2. This CDR3 region has 16 residues. Germline CDR1 and CDR2: SNHLY and FYNNEI. The J segment lost 2 bases and the V segment lost 4 bases, leaving 4 bases of the junction unmatched. The CDR3 DNA reads TGTGCCAGCAGTGGACTAGCGGGAGTGAACACAGATACGCAGTATTTT. It translates to CASSGLAGVNTDTQYF.

The gene calls are TRBV5-1 and TRBJ2-2, with D perhaps matching TRBD2 (6 bases). V dropped 2 bases and J dropped 2 bases, with 13 bases sitting between them. CDR3 length equals 16 residues. Germline values: CDR1 SGHRS, CDR2 YFSETQ. The CDR3 here is CASSFGRISNTGELFF. CDR3 in DNA: TGCGCCAGCAGCTTTGGGAGGATCTCAAACACCGGGGAGCTGTTTTTT.

The chain has TRBV5-1 and TRBJ1-2; TRBD1 aligns across 7 bases. Germline loops: CDR1 SGHRS, CDR2 YFSETQ. The CDR3 consists of 15 residues. Trimming cost V 3 bases and J 7 bases; bases outside gene matches: 12. The DNA for the CDR3 is TGCGCCAGCAGCTCACAGGGACAGTACTTCCGTGGCTACACCTTC. Its translation: CASSSQGQYFRGYTF.

In DNA, the CDR3 is TGTGCCAGTACGGACCGAGGACTTAGCTATGGCTACACCTTC. Its protein is CASTDRGLSYGYTF. The gene calls are TRBV19 and TRBJ1-2; unclear D gene. The CDR3 loop spans 14 amino acids. With 7 bases removed from V and 4 bases from J, the gap between germline ends came to 16 bases. Germline CDR1 and CDR2: LNHDA and SQIVND (reference sequence).

In the case of this clone: This specimen includes other DNA sequences encoding the same CDR3. The J gene is TRBJ2-1, the V gene TRBV5-1; D is ambiguous. V lost 0 bases to trimming and J lost 4 bases, with 5 bases between them. CDR3 length equals 13 residues. Germline-derived CDR1 and CDR2 are SGHRS and YFSETQ. The CDR3 region is CASSLDSYNEQFF. The CDR3 DNA reads TGCGCCAGCAGCTTGGACTCGTACAATGAGCAGTTCTTC. The full variable domain, with the rest looked up from reference TRBV5-1 and TRBJ2-1, is KAGVTQTPRYLIKTRGQQVTLSCSPISGHRSVSWYQQTPGQGLQFLFEYFSETQRNKGNFPGRFSGRQFSNSRSEMNVSTLELGDSALYLCASSLDSYNEQFFGPGTRLTVL.

The sample holds one count of this clone. The chain employs TRBV18 and TRBJ2-4, with D unresolved. Per germline, CDR1 KGHSH and CDR2 LQKENI. Trimming removed 2 bases from V and 0 bases from J, with 5 bases in between. This CDR3 is built from 14 residues. CDR3 in amino acids: CASSPERAKNIQYF. Here the CDR3 DNA reads TGTGCCAGCTCACCAGAGAGAGCCAAAAACATTCAGTACTTC.

This chain connects TRBV5-4 to TRBJ2-1; 10 nucleotides match TRBD2. Germline V gives CDR1 SGHNT, CDR2 YYREEE (reference sequence). J was trimmed by 4 bases and V by 7 bases; bases with no gene match: 5. The CDR3 has 14 amino acids. The CDR3 here is CASGLAGGYNEQFF. DNA for the CDR3: TGTGCCAGCGGGTTAGCGGGAGGATACAATGAGCAGTTCTTC.